These T cell receptor beta chains were read from a single sample in a study of blood T cell repertoires in COVID-19. The assay was immunoSEQ multiplex PCR, and TCRdb's table has in-frame clones only and misses some. The sample includes about 81,000 clones, 75% of them seen just once. Sequenced: peripheral blood. Every receptor here comes from a woman aged 50 to 60 with acute or convalescent COVID-19. Both conserved end residues are part of each CDR3. A D gene is named only where the DNA matches it firmly. Clone size is stated in some rows and not others, as once, few, many or a class when expanded.

d_call j_call cdr3_length clone_size v_call cdr3_nt cdr3_aa
. TRBJ1-5 15 once TRBV6-5 TGTGCCAGCAGTTACTCGGGGACAAGCAATCAGCCCCAGCATTTT CASSYSGTSNQPQHF
TRBD1 TRBJ1-1 13 few TRBV27 TGTGCCAGCCGGCAGGGGGGCGCGGCTGAAGCTTTCTTT CASRQGGAAEAFF
. TRBJ1-1 15 . TRBV19 TGTGCCAGTAGTATCCTCGCGGGGGAAGGCACTGAAGCTTTCTTT CASSILAGEGTEAFF
TRBD1 TRBJ1-6 18 . TRBV25-1 TGTGCCAGCAGAAGTCAACGTACAGGGGCGCAAGATAATTCACCCCTCCACTTT CASRSQRTGAQDNSPLHF
. TRBJ1-1 16 . TRBV5-1 TGCGCCAGCAGCTTGAATGTCGGGGTAGGGGGCACTGAAGCTTTCTTT CASSLNVGVGGTEAFF
. TRBJ1-1 14 . TRBV7-3 TGTGCCAGCAGCCTCTACGGGGAGAACACTGAAGCTTTCTTT CASSLYGENTEAFF
. TRBJ2-2 12 . TRBV29-1 TGCAGCGTTCGACAGAACACCGGGGAGCTGTTTTTT CSVRQNTGELFF
. TRBJ2-5 15 . TRBV4-1 TGCGCCAGCAGCCAAAATGACAGAAGGGGGGAGACCCAGTACTTC CASSQNDRRGETQYF
. TRBJ2-2 18 . TRBV5-4 TGTGCCAGCAGCTTGGAAGGGATTGTGGGGGCCGGCACCGGGGAGCTGTTTTTT CASSLEGIVGAGTGELFF
TRBD1 TRBJ1-6 15 . TRBV5-8 TGTGCCAGCAGCCATCGACAGGGGTCTAATTCACCCCTCCACTTT CASSHRQGSNSPLHF
. TRBJ2-3 15 . TRBV2 TGTGCCAGCAGTGGTCTAGGGGCGCGCACAGATACGCAGTATTTT CASSGLGARTDTQYF
. TRBJ2-1 13 . TRBV11-2 TGTGCCAGCAGCTTAGAACACCTCGGGGAGCAGTTCTTC CASSLEHLGEQFF
TRBD1 TRBJ1-1 15 . TRBV27 TGTGCCAGCAGTTACGACAGGGGGCCGGAGACTGAAGCTTTCTTT CASSYDRGPETEAFF
TRBD1 TRBJ1-5 13 once TRBV10-3 TGTGCCATCAGACAGGGGGCAGGTCAGCCCCAGCATTTT CAIRQGAGQPQHF
TRBD1 TRBJ1-2 16 . TRBV28 TGTGCCAGCAGTTCCCTCACGGGACAGGGGTACTATGGCTACACCTTC CASSSLTGQGYYGYTF
. TRBJ2-7 13 . TRBV29-1 TGCAGCGTGTTTACAGGGCGCACCTACGAGCAGTACTTC CSVFTGRTYEQYF
TRBD1 TRBJ1-1 14 . TRBV28 TGTGCCAGCAGTCCTGGGACAGGGCGAACTGAAGCTTTCTTT CASSPGTGRTEAFF
. TRBJ1-1 13 . TRBV5-6 TGTGCCAGCAACCCCGCCGGGAACACTGAAGCTTTCTTT CASNPAGNTEAFF
. TRBJ1-5 13 few TRBV18 TGTGCCAGCTCTCCCACCCGAGATCAGCCCCAGCATTTT CASSPTRDQPQHF
TRBD1 TRBJ1-1 13 . TRBV12-3/TRBV12-4 TGTGCCAGCAGGGGACAGATGAACACTGAAGCTTTCTTT CASRGQMNTEAFF
TRBD1 TRBJ1-4 15 . TRBV7-2 TGTGCCAGCAGCGCCCGGACAGGGGTAGACGAAAAACTGTTTTTT CASSARTGVDEKLFF
. TRBJ1-1 14 few TRBV5-4 TGTGCCAGCAGCCCGGGGAGGGCGAACACTGAAGCTTTCTTT CASSPGRANTEAFF
. TRBJ1-6 14 . TRBV6-5 TGTGCCAGCAGTTACAACAGCTATAATTCACCCCTCCACTTT CASSYNSYNSPLHF
TRBD1 TRBJ2-7 14 . TRBV5-5 TGTGCCAGCAGCTTGGGCAGGGGGCCCTTCGAGCAGTACTTC CASSLGRGPFEQYF
TRBD1 TRBJ2-6 17 . TRBV5-6 TGTGCCAGCAGCGCAGGACAGGGAATAGCCGGGGCCAACGTCCTGACTTTC CASSAGQGIAGANVLTF
TRBD1 TRBJ1-2 15 . TRBV4-3 TGCGCCAGCAGTCTGAACAGGGGCACAAGGAATGGCTACACCTTC CASSLNRGTRNGYTF
TRBD1 TRBJ2-7 15 . TRBV24-1 TGTGCCACCAGTGTGGGGACAGGGGGCGCGGAGGAGCAGTACTTC CATSVGTGGAEEQYF
TRBD1 TRBJ1-5 13 . TRBV30 TGTGCCTGGAGAGGACAGGGCGATCAGCCCCAGCATTTT CAWRGQGDQPQHF
. TRBJ1-5 13 . TRBV19 TGTGCCAGTAGTACACAGCGGGACCAGCCCCAGCATTTT CASSTQRDQPQHF
. TRBJ1-1 12 . TRBV2 TGTGCCAGCAGTGACTGGCACACTGAAGCTTTCTTT CASSDWHTEAFF
TRBD1 TRBJ2-2 15 . TRBV19 TGTGCCAGTAGCACACCCGGGACAGGGAAGGGGGAGCTGTTTTTT CASSTPGTGKGELFF
TRBD1 TRBJ1-2 15 few TRBV5-1 TGCGCCAGCAGCTTTAGCAGGACAGGGGTTGTCGGCTACACCTTC CASSFSRTGVVGYTF
. TRBJ1-6 14 . TRBV5-1 TGCGCCAGCAGCTTGGGAAAGGGGAATTCACCCCTCCACTTT CASSLGKGNSPLHF
TRBD2 TRBJ2-7 15 . TRBV5-1 TGCGCCAGCAGACCCAGCGGGGGAAATTCCTACGAGCAGTACTTC CASRPSGGNSYEQYF
TRBD1 TRBJ2-7 15 . TRBV29-1 TGCAGCGCCCGCGGTGGGGACAGGCGATCCTACGAGCAGTACTTC CSARGGDRRSYEQYF
TRBD1 TRBJ2-5 12 . TRBV28 TGTGCCACCAGACAGGGGGCAGAGACCCAGTACTTC CATRQGAETQYF